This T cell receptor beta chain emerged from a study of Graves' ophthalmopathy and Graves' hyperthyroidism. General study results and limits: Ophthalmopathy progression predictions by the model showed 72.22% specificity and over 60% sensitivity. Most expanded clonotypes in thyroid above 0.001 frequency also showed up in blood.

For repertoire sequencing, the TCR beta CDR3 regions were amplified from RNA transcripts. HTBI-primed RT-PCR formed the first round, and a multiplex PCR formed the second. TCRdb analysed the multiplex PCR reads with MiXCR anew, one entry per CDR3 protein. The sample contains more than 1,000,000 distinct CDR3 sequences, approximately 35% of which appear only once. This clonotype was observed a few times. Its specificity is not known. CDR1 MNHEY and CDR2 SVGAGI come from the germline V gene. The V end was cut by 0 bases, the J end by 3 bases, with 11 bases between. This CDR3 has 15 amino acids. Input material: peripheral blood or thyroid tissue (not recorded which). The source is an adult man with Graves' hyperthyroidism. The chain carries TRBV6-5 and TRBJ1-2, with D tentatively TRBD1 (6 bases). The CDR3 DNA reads TGTGCCAGCAGTTACTCGGCAGGGGCGGACTATGGCTACACCTTC. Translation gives CASSYSAGADYGYTF.